This entry lists 14 T cell receptor beta chains sequenced from one sample in a study of blood T cells in healthy people across ages (dated by TCRdb to the mid-2010s). The library was built by means of 5' RACE. Sequencing used an Illumina HiSeq 2500. The second PCR ran for roughly 7 to 11 cycles and used a J-beta primer mix along with a sample-barcoded 5' primer. The raw public data were reprocessed by TCRdb itself: fastp quality trimming at Q25, MiXCR clonotype calling, in-frame beta chains only. Rows matching on CDR3 protein sequence are summarized as one entry with the most common DNA and genes. This sample lists roughly 1,500,000 distinct CDR3 sequences; 42% were detected once. The top ten constitute 7.9% of the sample. Material for sequencing was blood. These receptor sequences come from a woman aged 18-29 years in good health.

The chain carries TRBV3-1 and TRBJ2-3, with TRBD2 identical over 10 bases. This CDR3 contains 19 residues. Germline-derived CDR1 and CDR2 are LGHDT and YNNKEL (reference sequence). Germline trimming cut 2 bases from V and 5 bases from J; bases unmatched to any gene: 16. The CDR3 DNA is TGTGCCAGCAGCCAATCAAAGGGCCTAGCGGGGGCCCTCGGAGATACGCAGTATTTT. It is translated as CASSQSKGLAGALGDTQYF.

The genes are TRBV5-1 and TRBJ2-7, with D possibly being TRBD1 (6 bases). The CDR3 is 13 amino acids. From germline, CDR1 is SGHRS and CDR2 YFSETQ. The V and J ends lost 6 bases and 2 bases respectively, with 12 bases between them. The CDR3: CASNPGAAYEQYF. The DNA for the CDR3 is TGCGCCAGCAACCCAGGGGCCGCCTACGAGCAGTACTTC.

The table lists this clonotype with a few counts. The rearrangement links TRBV20-1 to TRBJ1-5, with D uncertain. V lost 6 bases and J 0 bases, leaving 9 bases between the germline ends. This CDR3 has 13 residues. Germline V gene data show CDR1 as DFQATT and CDR2 as SNEGSKA (reference sequence). The CDR3 DNA reads TGCAGTGCCAAAGCCACTAGCAATCAGCCCCAGCATTTT. Protein sequence: CSAKATSNQPQHF.

As concerns this clonotype: One end of the junction does not line up with germline, which may come from a read error. The gene calls are TRBV6-2 or TRBV6-3 and TRBJ2-6, with 8 bases lining up with TRBD1. The CDR3 runs to 17 residues. Germline CDR1 and CDR2: MNHEY and SVGEGT. The CDR3 here is CASSYSRTGSGVNVLTF. CDR3 in DNA: TGTGCCAGCAGTTACTCTCGGACAGGGTCTGGGGTCAACGTCCTGACTTTC.

In this sample, this clonotype turned up a few times. A junction boundary mismatches the germline segment, possibly from a read error. This chain links TRBV7-7 with TRBJ2-3; TRBD1 agrees at 9 bases. Germline V gives CDR1 SSHAT, CDR2 FNYEAQ (reference sequence). The CDR3 consists of 15 residues. The CDR3: CASSPGTGSSDTQYF. CDR3 coding DNA: TGTGCTAGCAGCCCCGGGACAGGGAGTTCAGATACGCAGTATTTT.

This clonotype was recorded a few times. This chain joins TRBV11-3 and TRBJ2-1; D remains unclear. Germline V gene sequence: CDR1 SGHNT, CDR2 YENEEA. This CDR3 has 14 amino acids. V gave up 5 bases and J gave up 4 bases, with 12 bases separating them. The CDR3 sequence: CASSRKGPYNEQFF. CDR3 bases: TGTGCCAGCAGCCGTAAAGGACCATACAATGAGCAGTTCTTC.

Concerning this clonotype itself: A read error may be the cause here, since a much bigger clone is one base away. The chain joins TRBV3-1 to TRBJ1-2; D is ambiguous. Germline V gives CDR1 LGHDT, CDR2 YNNKEL (reference sequence). This CDR3 has 15 residues. In nucleotides, the CDR3 is TGTGCCAGCAGCCAAGGCCAGCAAGCTAACTATGACTACACCTTC. This codes for CASSQGQQANYDYTF.

The rearrangement uses TRBV7-6 and TRBJ2-7; possibly TRBD2 for D (6 bases). Trimming stripped 4 bases from V and 4 bases from J, with 17 bases between. CDR3 size: 15 residues. From germline, CDR1 is SGHVS and CDR2 FNYEAQ. The DNA for the CDR3 is TGTGCCAGCAGCTCCCGGGACTTGCCTACTTACGAGCAGTACTTC. Translation gives CASSSRDLPTYEQYF.

This clonotype came up a few times. This chain uses TRBV29-1 with TRBJ2-7; D call uncertain. The CDR3 covers 11 residues. The V gene's germline CDR1 is SQVTM and CDR2 ANQGSEA. The V end was cut by 6 bases, the J end by 3 bases, with 9 bases between. CDR3 region: CSVPDGYEQYF. CDR3 DNA: TGCAGCGTCCCCGACGGCTACGAGCAGTACTTC.

This clonotype was recorded at least ten times. The chain couples TRBV5-1 to TRBJ2-5; D is unresolved. The CDR3 covers 15 residues. V was cut by 0 bases and J by 1 base, with 10 bases left in between. Germline V gene lookup returns CDR1 SGHRS and CDR2 YFSETQ. CDR3 region: CASSLGLTGQETQYF. In DNA form, the CDR3 reads TGCGCCAGCAGCTTGGGGCTCACCGGCCAAGAGACCCAGTACTTC.

A note on this clonotype: Germline and junction disagree at one end, which may indicate a read error. The chain couples TRBV20-1 to TRBJ2-5, with D maybe TRBD2 (5 bases). The CDR3 sequence is 13 residues long. From germline, CDR1 is DFQATT and CDR2 SNEGSKA (reference sequence). In nucleotides, the CDR3 is TGTAGTGCTAGCTGCCTAGTTACAGAGACCCAGTACTTC. Protein: CSASCLVTETQYF.

The J gene is TRBJ2-3, the V gene TRBV6-1, with D uncertain. The CDR3 runs 16 residues. V was shortened by 2 bases and J by 1 base, with 13 bases between the two germline ends. Germline CDR1 and CDR2: MNHNS and SASEGT. CDR3 amino acids: CASSESPRTGTDTQYF. The CDR3 DNA is TGTGCCAGCAGTGAATCTCCTAGGACCGGCACAGATACGCAGTATTTT.

V and J are TRBV10-3 and TRBJ2-5; the D is unclear. The DNA end favors TRBJ2-7, so the J call may be wrong. The CDR3 is 15 residues long. CDR1 is ENHRY, CDR2 SYGVKD, per germline. DNA for the CDR3: TGTGCCATCAGTGAGCCCATTAGCAGTGGGTACGAGCAGTACTTC. Protein sequence: CAISEPISSGYEQYF.

This clonotype has just a few counts. This sequence joins TRBV9 and TRBJ2-1, with no clear D. V was shortened by 3 bases and J by 5 bases, with 15 bases between the two germline ends. CDR1 and CDR2 from the germline V gene are SGDLS and YYNGEE. This CDR3 has 15 amino acids. The CDR3 sequence is CASSGRPTHHNEQFF. CDR3 bases: TGTGCCAGCAGCGGACGGCCAACCCACCACAATGAGCAGTTCTTC.